The present entry profiles one T cell receptor beta chain with its context. Germline assignment: CDR1 LNHDA and CDR2 SQIVND (reference sequence). This CDR3 has 13 amino acids. Trimming left V 1 base short and J 8 bases short, with 8 bases between. This entry belongs to a study of blood T cell repertoires in COVID-19. As for the study in general: Samples representing acute and convalescent COVID-19 were sourced from the United States, Italy and Spain. PBMCs, B-cell-depleted T cells, or T cells provided the cDNA or gDNA that made up the material.

In the original processing: The authors estimated nucleated cell counts from reference gene primer amplification. Repertoires were generated with immunoSEQ multiplex PCR, while TCRdb's copy carries only in-frame clones and drops some. V and J calls and clone size are copied from that table; D and trimming were computed from the DNA. The data hold about 74,000 clones, with 87% observed a single time. Sequences were obtained from peripheral blood. The receptor comes from an elderly woman with active or convalescent COVID-19. The J gene is TRBJ1-4, the V gene TRBV19; no clear D gene. CDR3 nucleotide sequence: TGTGCCAGTAGTATAGTTAGCTGGGAAAAACTGTTTTTT. The encoded protein is CASSIVSWEKLFF.